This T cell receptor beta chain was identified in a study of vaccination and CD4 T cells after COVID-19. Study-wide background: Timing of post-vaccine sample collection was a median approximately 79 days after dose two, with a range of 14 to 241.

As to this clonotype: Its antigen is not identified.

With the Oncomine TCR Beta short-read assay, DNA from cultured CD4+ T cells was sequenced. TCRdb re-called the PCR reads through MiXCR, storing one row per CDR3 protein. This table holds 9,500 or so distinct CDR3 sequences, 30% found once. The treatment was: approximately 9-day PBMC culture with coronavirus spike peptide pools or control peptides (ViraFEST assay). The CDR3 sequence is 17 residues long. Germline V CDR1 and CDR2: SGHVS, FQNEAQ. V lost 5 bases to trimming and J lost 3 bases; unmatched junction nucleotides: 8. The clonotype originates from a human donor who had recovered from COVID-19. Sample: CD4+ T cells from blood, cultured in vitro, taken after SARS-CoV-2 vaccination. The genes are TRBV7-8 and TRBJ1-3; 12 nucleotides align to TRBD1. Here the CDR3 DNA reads TGTGCCAGCAGCCCGGGACAGGGGGCCGCTGGTGGAAACACCATATATTTT. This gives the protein CASSPGQGAAGGNTIYF.